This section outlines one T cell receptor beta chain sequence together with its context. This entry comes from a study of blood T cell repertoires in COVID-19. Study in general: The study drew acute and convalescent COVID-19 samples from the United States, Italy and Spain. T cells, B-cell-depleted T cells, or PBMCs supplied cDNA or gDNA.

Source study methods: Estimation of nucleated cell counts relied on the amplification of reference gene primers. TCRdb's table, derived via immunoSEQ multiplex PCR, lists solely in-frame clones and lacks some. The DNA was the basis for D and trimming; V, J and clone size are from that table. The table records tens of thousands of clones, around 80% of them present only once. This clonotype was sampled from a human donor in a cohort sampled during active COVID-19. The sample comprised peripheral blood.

This chain's CDR3 is CATGQADTQYF. CDR3 coding DNA: TGTGCCACCGGACAGGCAGATACGCAGTATTTT. J is TRBJ2-3 and V is TRBV24-1, with TRBD1 matching over 7 bases. V lost 9 bases and J lost 4; bases outside the gene matches: 0. This CDR3 is 11 amino acids long. From germline, CDR1 is KGHDR and CDR2 SFDVKD.